Listed here is a single TCR beta chain. Its specificity is not known. TCRdb fed the 5' RACE reads into MiXCR, producing one record per CDR3 protein. The sample records 550,000 to 600,000 distinct CDR3 sequences, approximately 15% being singletons. This specimen belongs to a study of T-cell memory formation after mild COVID-19. Study-wide context: The TCR clusters were mostly specific to one donor.

Study-wide results and caveats: While clones contracting from day 15 to 85 were balanced between CD4 and CD8, later expanders leaned CD4+. Mainly CM and EM harbored the contracting CD4+ clones; mainly EMRA harbored the CD8+ ones.

Trimming shortened V by 6 bases and J by 0 bases, and 14 bases separated the two germline ends. Germline CDR1 is MNHEY and CDR2 is SVGAGI. The CDR3 contains 15 residues. This chain links TRBV6-5 with TRBJ1-2; a possible D gene is TRBD1 (5 bases). The sequence derives from an adult woman who had mild COVID-19 (a few samples of this study predate the infection). Cell type and time point are not known. The sequencing input was PBMCs or a T cell subset sorted from them (not recorded which). The CDR3 region is CASRLGRLSNYGYTF. The CDR3 DNA reads as TGTGCCAGCAGACTGGGACGGCTGTCTAACTATGGCTACACCTTC.